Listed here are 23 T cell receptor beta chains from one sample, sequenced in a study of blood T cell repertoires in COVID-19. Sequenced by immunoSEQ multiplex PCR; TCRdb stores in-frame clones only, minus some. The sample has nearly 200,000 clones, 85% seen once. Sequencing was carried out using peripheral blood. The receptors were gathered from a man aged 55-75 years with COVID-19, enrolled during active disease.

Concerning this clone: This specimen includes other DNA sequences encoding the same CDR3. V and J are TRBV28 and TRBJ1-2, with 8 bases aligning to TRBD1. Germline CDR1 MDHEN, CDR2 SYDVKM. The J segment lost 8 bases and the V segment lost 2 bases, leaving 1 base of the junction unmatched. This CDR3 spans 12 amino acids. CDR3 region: CASSLGQGGYTF. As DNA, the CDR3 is TGTGCCAGCAGTTTAGGACAGGGAGGCTACACCTTC.

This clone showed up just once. The chain's CDR3 is CSATGYNEQFF. The CDR3 DNA is TGCAGTGCTACAGGGTACAATGAGCAGTTCTTC. The chain links TRBV20-1 to TRBJ2-1, with D possibly matching TRBD1 (5 bases). This CDR3 region has 11 residues. Germline V gene data show CDR1 as DFQATT and CDR2 as SNEGSKA (reference sequence). Trimming removed 4 bases from V and 4 bases from J, with 5 bases in between.

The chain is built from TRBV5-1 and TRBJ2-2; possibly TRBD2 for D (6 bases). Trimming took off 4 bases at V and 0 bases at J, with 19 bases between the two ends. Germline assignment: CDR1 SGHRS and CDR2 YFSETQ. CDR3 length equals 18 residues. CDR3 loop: CASSPRMGGVPNTGELFF. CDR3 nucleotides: TGCGCCAGCAGCCCTCGGATGGGGGGAGTGCCGAACACCGGGGAGCTGTTTTTT.

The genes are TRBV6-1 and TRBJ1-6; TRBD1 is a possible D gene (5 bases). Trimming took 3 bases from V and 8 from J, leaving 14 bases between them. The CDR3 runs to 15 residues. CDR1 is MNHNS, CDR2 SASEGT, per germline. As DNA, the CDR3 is TGTGCCAGCAGTGAGCCCTGGACCAGGGATTCACCCCTCCACTTT. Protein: CASSEPWTRDSPLHF.

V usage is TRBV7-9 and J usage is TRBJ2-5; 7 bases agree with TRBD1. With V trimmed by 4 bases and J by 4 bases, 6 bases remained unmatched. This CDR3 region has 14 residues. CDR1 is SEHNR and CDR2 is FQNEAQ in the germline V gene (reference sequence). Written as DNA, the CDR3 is TGTGCCAGCAGCTCCGGACAGGTGGCAGAGACCCAGTACTTC. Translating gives CASSSGQVAETQYF.

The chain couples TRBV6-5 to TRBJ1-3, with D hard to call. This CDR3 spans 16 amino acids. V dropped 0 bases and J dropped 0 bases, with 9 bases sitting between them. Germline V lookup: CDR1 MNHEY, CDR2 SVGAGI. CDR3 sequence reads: CASSYSTGSSGNTIYF. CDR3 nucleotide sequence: TGTGCCAGCAGTTACTCAACCGGGTCCTCTGGAAACACCATATATTTT.

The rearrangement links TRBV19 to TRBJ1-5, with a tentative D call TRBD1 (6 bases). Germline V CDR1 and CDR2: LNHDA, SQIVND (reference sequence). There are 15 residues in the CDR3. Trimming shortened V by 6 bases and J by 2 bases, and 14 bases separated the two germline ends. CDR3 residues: CASRAQGAGNQPQHF. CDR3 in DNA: TGTGCCAGTAGGGCACAGGGTGCGGGCAATCAGCCCCAGCATTTT.

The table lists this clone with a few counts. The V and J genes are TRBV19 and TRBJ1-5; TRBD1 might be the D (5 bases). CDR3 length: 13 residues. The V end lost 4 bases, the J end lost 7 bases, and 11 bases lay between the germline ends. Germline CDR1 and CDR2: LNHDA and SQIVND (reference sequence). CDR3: CASSSQGEQPQHF. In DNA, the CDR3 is TGTGCCAGTAGTAGCCAGGGTGAACAGCCCCAGCATTTT.

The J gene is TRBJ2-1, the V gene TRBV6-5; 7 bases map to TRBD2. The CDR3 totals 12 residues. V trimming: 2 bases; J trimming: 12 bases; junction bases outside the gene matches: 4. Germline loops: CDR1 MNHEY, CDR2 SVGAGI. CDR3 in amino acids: CASSYGRGRQFF. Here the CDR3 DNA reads TGTGCCAGCAGTTACGGGAGGGGTAGGCAGTTCTTC.

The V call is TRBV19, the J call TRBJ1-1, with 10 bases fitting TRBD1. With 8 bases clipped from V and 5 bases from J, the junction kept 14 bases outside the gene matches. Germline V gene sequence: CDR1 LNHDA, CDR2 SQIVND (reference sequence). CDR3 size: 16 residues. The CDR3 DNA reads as TGTGCCAGTTTCTACCCTTTGGGACAGGGGAAAACTGAAGCTTTCTTT. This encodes CASFYPLGQGKTEAFF.

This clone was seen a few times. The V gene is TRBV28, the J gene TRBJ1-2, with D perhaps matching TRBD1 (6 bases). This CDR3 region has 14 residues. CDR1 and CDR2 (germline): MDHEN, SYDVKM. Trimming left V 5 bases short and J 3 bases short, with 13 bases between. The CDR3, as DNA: TGTGCCAGCAGTACTCCGGGGGGCTACTATGGCTACACCTTC. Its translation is CASSTPGGYYGYTF.

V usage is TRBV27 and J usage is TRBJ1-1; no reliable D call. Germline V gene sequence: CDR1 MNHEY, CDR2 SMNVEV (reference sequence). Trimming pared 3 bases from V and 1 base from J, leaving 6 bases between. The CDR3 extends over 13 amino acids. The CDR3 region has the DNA TGTGCCAGCAGTTTCCCGGGGAACACTGAAGCTTTCTTT. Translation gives CASSFPGNTEAFF.

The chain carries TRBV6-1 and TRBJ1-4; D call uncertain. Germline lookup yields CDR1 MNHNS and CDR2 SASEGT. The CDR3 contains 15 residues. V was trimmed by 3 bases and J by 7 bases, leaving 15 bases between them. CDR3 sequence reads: CASSDRGSGREKLFF. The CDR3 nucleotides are TGTGCCAGCAGTGATCGGGGTAGCGGTCGTGAAAAACTGTTTTTT.

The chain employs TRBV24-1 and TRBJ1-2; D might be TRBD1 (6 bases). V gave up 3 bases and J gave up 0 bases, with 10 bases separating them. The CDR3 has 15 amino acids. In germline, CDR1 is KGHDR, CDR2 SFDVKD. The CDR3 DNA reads TGTGCCACCAGTGATCCGACAGGTACTAACTATGGCTACACCTTC. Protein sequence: CATSDPTGTNYGYTF.

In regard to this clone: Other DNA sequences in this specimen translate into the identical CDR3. The DNA for the CDR3 is TGTGCCTGGAGCAGAGGATTGAACACTGAAGCTTTCTTT. This codes for CAWSRGLNTEAFF. The chain combines TRBV30 with TRBJ1-1; D not resolved. Germline lookup yields CDR1 GTSNPN and CDR2 SVGIG (reference sequence). The CDR3 length is 13 residues. V lost 3 bases, J lost 0 bases, and 8 bases lay in between. The variable domain in full, with the rest retrieved from reference TRBV30 and TRBJ1-1, is SQTIHQWPATLVQPVGSPLSLECTVEGTSNPNLYWYRQAAGRGLQLLFYSVGIGQISSEVPQNLSASRPQDRQFILSSKKLLLSDSGFYLCAWSRGLNTEAFFGQGTRLTVV.

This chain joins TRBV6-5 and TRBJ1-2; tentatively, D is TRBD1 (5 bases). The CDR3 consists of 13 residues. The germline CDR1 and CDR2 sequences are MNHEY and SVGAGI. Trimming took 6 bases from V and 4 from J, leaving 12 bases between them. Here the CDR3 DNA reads TGTGCCAGCAGAAAGGGACTGTCCTATGGCTACACCTTC. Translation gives CASRKGLSYGYTF.

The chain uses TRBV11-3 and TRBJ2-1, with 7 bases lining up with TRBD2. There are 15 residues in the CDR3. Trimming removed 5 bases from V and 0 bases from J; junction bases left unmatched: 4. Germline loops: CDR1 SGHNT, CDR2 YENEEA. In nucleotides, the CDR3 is TGTGCCAGCAGCCCTGCGGGAGCCTCCTACAATGAGCAGTTCTTC. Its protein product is CASSPAGASYNEQFF.

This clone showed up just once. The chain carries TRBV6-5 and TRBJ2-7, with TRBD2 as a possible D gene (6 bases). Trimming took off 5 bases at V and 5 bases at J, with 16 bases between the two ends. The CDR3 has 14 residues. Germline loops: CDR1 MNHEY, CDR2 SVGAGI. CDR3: CASSNRRGSNEQYF. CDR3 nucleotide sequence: TGTGCCAGCAGTAACCGGAGGGGATCCAACGAGCAGTACTTC.

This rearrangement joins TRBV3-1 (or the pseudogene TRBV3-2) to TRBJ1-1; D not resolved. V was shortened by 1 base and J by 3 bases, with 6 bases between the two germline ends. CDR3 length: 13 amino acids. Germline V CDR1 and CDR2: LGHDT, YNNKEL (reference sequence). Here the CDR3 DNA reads TGTGCCAGCAGCCAAGGTTCGTACACTGAAGCTTTCTTT. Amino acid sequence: CASSQGSYTEAFF.

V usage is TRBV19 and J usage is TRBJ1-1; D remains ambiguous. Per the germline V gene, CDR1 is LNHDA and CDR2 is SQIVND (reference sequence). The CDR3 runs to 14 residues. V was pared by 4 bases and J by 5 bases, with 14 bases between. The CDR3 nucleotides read TGTGCCAGTAGTACCCCCTATACCCGGACTGAAGCTTTCTTT. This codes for CASSTPYTRTEAFF.

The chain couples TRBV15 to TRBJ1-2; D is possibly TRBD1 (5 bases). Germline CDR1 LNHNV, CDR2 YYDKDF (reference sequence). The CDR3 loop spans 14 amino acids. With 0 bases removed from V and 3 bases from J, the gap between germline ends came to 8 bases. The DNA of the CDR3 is TGTGCCACCAGCAGAGATTTGACAGACTATGGCTACACCTTC. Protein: CATSRDLTDYGYTF.

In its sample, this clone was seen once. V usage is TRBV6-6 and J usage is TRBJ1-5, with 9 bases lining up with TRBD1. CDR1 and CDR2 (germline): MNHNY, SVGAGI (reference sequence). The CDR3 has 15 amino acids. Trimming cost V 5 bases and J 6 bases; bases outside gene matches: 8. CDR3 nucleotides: TGTGCCAGCAGTCCCGGACAGGGGTTGGGTCAGCCCCAGCATTTT. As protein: CASSPGQGLGQPQHF.

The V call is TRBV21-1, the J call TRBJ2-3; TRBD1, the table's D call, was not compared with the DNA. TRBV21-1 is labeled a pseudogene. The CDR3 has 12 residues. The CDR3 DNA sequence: TGTGCCAGCAGCAGGCCCACAGATACGCAGTATTTT. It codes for CASSRPTDTQYF.